This T cell receptor (beta chain) was observed in a study of shared clonotypes between healthy human individuals. General study results and limits: Generation of non-shared clonotypes was less probable than generation of clonotypes shared by all four donors.

Produced via immunoSEQ multiplex PCR; TCRdb's table is partial and in-frame only. The table includes about 2.3 million clones, around 93% detected once. Note on this clone: Its cognate antigen is unknown.

This CDR3 is built from 15 residues. CDR1 and CDR2 (germline): SQVTM, ANQGSEA. V lost 5 bases, J lost 12 bases, and 11 bases stayed unmatched. J is TRBJ2-1 and V is TRBV29-1; 15 nucleotides match TRBD2. The clonotype comes from a man aged 18 to 30 in good health. Some clones in this sample may be carry-over from other donors' samples. The sample was naive CD4+ T cells from PBMCs. As to subset: CD45RA+ positively selected. The DNA of the CDR3 is TGCAGCGTTAGACGGACTAGCGGGAGGGCGGGAGTGCAGTTCTTC. Translated: CSVRRTSGRAGVQFF.